This T cell receptor (beta chain) was captured by sequencing in a study of T-cell reconstitution after alpha-beta-depleted transplantation in children. Trimming stripped 2 bases from V and 9 bases from J, with 26 bases between. CDR3 length: 19 amino acids. CDR1 is MNHEY and CDR2 is SVGAGI in the germline V gene. Notes on the study in general: Elevated TCRbeta diversity at day 60 was traced, in some patients, to surviving recipient T cells and thymic progenitors.

Using unique molecular identifiers, the investigators prepared the TCRbeta library. MiXCR, applied by TCRdb to the PCR reads, yields one record per CDR3 protein. The table lists roughly 200,000 distinct CDR3 sequences, 8.4% of them singletons. This clonotype showed up many times. Antigen specificity is unknown. Sequencing used PBMCs, mostly from graft donor cells, obtained 360 days after TCRalphabeta/CD19-depleted stem cell transplant. This chain connects TRBV6-5 to TRBJ1-6, with D maybe TRBD1 (5 bases). This sequence originates from a male patient aged 2-15 years who had a stem cell transplant for acute myeloid leukemia, so the T cells may come from the graft donor. The CDR3, as DNA: TGTGCCAGCAGTTACGGGGGGGACCGACCAGAGGATCTTGGTTCACCCCTCCACTTT. Translating gives CASSYGGDRPEDLGSPLHF.